This T cell receptor (beta chain) was sequenced during a study of T cell changes during pregnancy in multiple sclerosis. The length of the CDR3 is 14 residues. The germline V and J ends were trimmed by 5 bases and 0 bases, with 8 bases remaining between them. Germline CDR1 SGHTA, CDR2 FQGNSA. TCRdb keeps only in-frame clones here, not all; method: immunoSEQ multiplex PCR. The table shows 25,000 to 30,000 clones, with about 89% occurring only once. The TCR comes from a female donor in good health, enrolled as a control in a pregnancy study. This specimen consisted of CD4+ T cells from peripheral blood mononuclear cells, obtained in the first trimester of pregnancy. This chain links TRBV7-2 with TRBJ2-1; maybe TRBD2 (7 bases). The CDR3 protein is CASSRGGSYNEQFF. The CDR3 DNA reads as TGTGCCAGCAGCAGGGGGGGCTCCTACAATGAGCAGTTCTTC.